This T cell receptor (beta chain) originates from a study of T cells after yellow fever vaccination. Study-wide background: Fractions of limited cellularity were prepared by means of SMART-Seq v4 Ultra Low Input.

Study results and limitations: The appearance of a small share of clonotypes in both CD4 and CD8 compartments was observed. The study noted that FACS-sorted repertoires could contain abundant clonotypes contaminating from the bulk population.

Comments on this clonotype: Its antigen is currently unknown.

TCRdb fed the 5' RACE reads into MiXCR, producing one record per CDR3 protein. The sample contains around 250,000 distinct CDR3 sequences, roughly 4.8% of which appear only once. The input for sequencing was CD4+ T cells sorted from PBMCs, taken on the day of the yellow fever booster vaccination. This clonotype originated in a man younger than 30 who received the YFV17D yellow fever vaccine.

This CDR3 is CSVGTSGANVLTF. CDR3 coding DNA: TGCAGCGTTGGCACCTCTGGGGCCAACGTCCTGACTTTC. J is TRBJ2-6 and V is TRBV29-1, with no clear D. The CDR3 has 13 amino acids. Germline V gene lookup returns CDR1 SQVTM and CDR2 ANQGSEA. V was cut by 4 bases and J by 0 bases, with 4 bases left in between.